Each of the 17 T cell receptor beta chains below was sequenced from the same sample in a study of shared clonotypes between healthy human individuals. Profiling relied on immunoSEQ multiplex PCR, and the TCRdb table lists in-frame clones only, not all of them. In the table there are roughly 1,500,000 clones, just under 99% of which are singletons. The specimen was naive CD4+ T cells sorted from blood. The subset was: CD45RA+ positively selected. The receptors come from a man aged 25-45 years in good health.

The chain combines TRBV4-1 with TRBJ1-4, with D unresolved. Trimming removed 1 base from V and 3 bases from J, with 12 bases in between. In germline, CDR1 is MGHRA, CDR2 YSYEKL. There are 16 residues in the CDR3. The CDR3 is CASSQGWGQANEKLFF. DNA for the CDR3: TGCGCCAGCAGCCAAGGTTGGGGTCAAGCTAATGAAAAACTGTTTTTT.

J is TRBJ1-4 and V is TRBV29-1; D gene unclear. V was clipped by 4 bases and J by 7 bases, with 13 bases between them. The CDR3 consists of 13 residues. Germline assignment: CDR1 SQVTM and CDR2 ANQGSEA. CDR3 bases: TGCAGCGTTGGGGATAAACTAGGTGAAAAACTGTTTTTT. Encoded protein: CSVGDKLGEKLFF.

The V and J genes are TRBV5-1 and TRBJ1-4; D remains ambiguous. From germline, CDR1 is SGHRS and CDR2 YFSETQ. The CDR3 runs 13 residues. V was trimmed by 3 bases and J by 6 bases, leaving 9 bases between them. CDR3 loop: CASSYGSDEKLFF. The CDR3, as DNA: TGCGCCAGCAGCTATGGAAGTGATGAAAAACTGTTTTTT.

V usage is TRBV11-2 and J usage is TRBJ2-3, with D perhaps matching TRBD2 (5 bases). V lost 2 bases to trimming and J lost 0 bases, with 12 bases between them. The CDR3 is made up of 16 amino acids. The germline V gene has CDR1 SGHAT and CDR2 FQNNGV. As DNA, the CDR3 is TGTGCCAGCAGCTTACAAGAGGGTATTAGCACAGATACGCAGTATTTT. Its protein product is CASSLQEGISTDTQYF.

The chain carries TRBV27 and TRBJ1-2, with 11 bases lining up with TRBD1. Trimming at V came to 3 bases and at J to 7 bases, leaving 16 bases not matched to a gene. Germline V gives CDR1 MNHEY, CDR2 SMNVEV (reference sequence). The CDR3 covers 18 residues. In DNA form, the CDR3 reads TGTGCCAGCAGTTTGAGGGGGACAGGGGGGCTCGGGACAGCTGGCTACACCTTC. This codes for CASSLRGTGGLGTAGYTF.

This chain links TRBV2 with TRBJ2-2; no definite D call. The germline gives CDR1 SNHLY, CDR2 FYNNEI. CDR3 length equals 12 residues. Trimming took 4 bases from V and 6 from J, leaving 6 bases between them. In nucleotides, the CDR3 is TGTGCCAGCAGTGTCAGGCCCGGGGAGCTGTTTTTT. It encodes CASSVRPGELFF.

The chain joins TRBV7-9 to TRBJ2-2; the D gene is possibly TRBD1 (6 bases). Germline V gives CDR1 SEHNR, CDR2 FQNEAQ (reference sequence). V was shortened by 8 bases and J by 4 bases, with 20 bases between the two germline ends. The CDR3 is made up of 16 amino acids. DNA of the CDR3: TGTGCCAGCTTCCACAGGGTGTTTGGACCCACCGGGGAGCTGTTTTTT. Translation gives CASFHRVFGPTGELFF.

The V call is TRBV19, the J call TRBJ2-6; D possibly corresponds to TRBD2 (6 bases). Germline assignment: CDR1 LNHDA and CDR2 SQIVND (reference sequence). The CDR3 has 17 amino acids. The ends were cut back, 3 bases at V and 1 base at J, with 13 bases in the middle. CDR3 in amino acids: CASSMGFGGSGANVLTF. The CDR3, as DNA: TGTGCCAGTAGTATGGGTTTCGGGGGTTCTGGGGCCAACGTCCTGACTTTC.

J is TRBJ2-2 and V is TRBV5-4, with D possibly matching TRBD2 (6 bases). Germline V CDR1 and CDR2: SGHNT, YYREEE (reference sequence). CDR3 length: 16 amino acids. Trimming removed 4 bases at V and 0 bases at J, with 13 bases between. The CDR3 spells CASSRRVAANTGELFF. The CDR3 coding sequence is TGTGCCAGCAGCCGGAGGGTAGCGGCGAACACCGGGGAGCTGTTTTTT.

This clone was seen once. This same CDR3 is encoded by further DNA sequences in the sample. The chain joins TRBV5-4 to TRBJ2-5; 8 bases agree with TRBD2. The CDR3 has 14 residues. Germline V gene lookup returns CDR1 SGHNT and CDR2 YYREEE (reference sequence). V lost 1 base to trimming and J lost 5 bases; unmatched junction nucleotides: 4. The CDR3 region has the DNA TGTGCCAGCAGCTTGTCCCGGGGGGGGGAGACCCAGTACTTC. Protein sequence: CASSLSRGGETQYF.

The chain joins TRBV30 to TRBJ2-1; 7 bases fit TRBD2. V was pared by 0 bases and J by 2 bases, with 7 bases of the junction left unmatched. CDR3 size: 16 residues. CDR1 and CDR2 (germline): GTSNPN, SVGIG (reference sequence). CDR3 bases: TGTGCCTGGAGTGTAAGGCGGGAGATCCCCTACAATGAGCAGTTCTTC. Encoded protein: CAWSVRREIPYNEQFF.

Notes on this clone: In the same sample, other DNA sequences code for this CDR3. The chain has TRBV7-2 and TRBJ2-3; D possibly corresponds to TRBD2 (6 bases). Deletions cut 3 bases from V and 2 bases from J, with 9 bases between. Germline V CDR1 and CDR2: SGHTA, FQGNSA. The CDR3 spans 14 residues. CDR3 sequence (DNA): TGTGCCAGCAGCTTGGGCGGGAACACAGATACGCAGTATTTT. Protein product: CASSLGGNTDTQYF.

About this clone itself: Different DNA sequences within this sample yield the same CDR3. The V and J genes are TRBV10-3 and TRBJ1-5; D uncertain. The CDR3 extends over 13 amino acids. V gave up 4 bases and J gave up 1 base, with 5 bases separating them. Per the germline V gene, CDR1 is ENHRY and CDR2 is SYGVKD. The CDR3 DNA reads TGTGCCATCAGTGGACAAAGCAATCAGCCCCAGCATTTT. Its protein product is CAISGQSNQPQHF.

This clone occurred once. The chain couples TRBV7-7 to TRBJ2-5; a possible D gene is TRBD2 (5 bases). Trimming cost V 5 bases and J 4 bases, with 11 bases left between them. The length of the CDR3 is 13 residues. CDR1 and CDR2 (germline): SSHAT, FNYEAQ (reference sequence). The CDR3 loop is CASSQDWGETQYF. The CDR3 DNA follows: TGTGCCAGCAGCCAGGACTGGGGAGAGACCCAGTACTTC.

The chain links TRBV7-2 to TRBJ2-5; 7 nucleotides agree with TRBD2. Germline V gives CDR1 SGHTA, CDR2 FQGNSA. The CDR3 length is 14 residues. Trimming cost V 6 bases and J 1 base; bases outside gene matches: 5. CDR3 residues: CASRMGLFQETQYF. CDR3 nucleotide sequence: TGTGCCAGCAGGATGGGACTATTCCAAGAGACCCAGTACTTC.

The chain joins TRBV29-1 to TRBJ2-7, with TRBD2 identical over 8 bases. The CDR3 contains 12 residues. The germline V gene has CDR1 SQVTM and CDR2 ANQGSEA. The V segment lost 6 bases and the J segment 6 bases; nucleotides outside the gene matches: 7. CDR3 sequence reads: CSVAGGVGEQYF. The CDR3 DNA follows: TGCAGCGTCGCCGGGGGGGTGGGCGAGCAGTACTTC.

A remark on this clone: A junction boundary mismatches the germline segment, possibly from a read error. This sequence joins TRBV6-1 and TRBJ2-7, with TRBD1 matching 7 bases. Looked up from germline, CDR1 is MNHNS and CDR2 is SASEGT. This CDR3 is built from 12 residues. The CDR3 spells CASKKSTGTDHF. The CDR3 DNA reads TGTGCCAGCAAAAAGTCAACCGGGACAGACCACTTC.